This T cell receptor beta chain emerged from a study of chemoradiotherapy in HPV16-positive cancers. For the study at large: Candidate HPV-specific T-cell clones and common TCR motifs came from functional assays in a couple of HPV16-positive patients.

Details on this clone: The target antigen is unknown.

Study-wide findings and caveats: Candidate HPV-specific clones and E7-related TCR motifs grew in tumor during treatment. Only a couple of HPV16-positive patients supplied the functional HPV-specificity definition.

Method: immunoSEQ multiplex PCR; TCRdb's copy keeps in-frame clones and lacks some. Among tens of thousands of clones listed, 89% were seen once. Deletions cut 1 base from V and 3 bases from J, with 8 bases between. Germline CDR1 and CDR2: SGHRS and YFSETQ. The CDR3 covers 13 residues. The sequence derives from a human donor with HPV-associated anogenital cancer. The sample consisted of blood, taken from a patient who underwent chemoradiotherapy. This chain joins TRBV5-1 and TRBJ2-7; possible D gene TRBD2, 5 bases. Written as DNA, the CDR3 is TGCGCCAGCAGCTTGTCTGGAGGCTACGAGCAGTACTTC. Amino acids: CASSLSGGYEQYF.